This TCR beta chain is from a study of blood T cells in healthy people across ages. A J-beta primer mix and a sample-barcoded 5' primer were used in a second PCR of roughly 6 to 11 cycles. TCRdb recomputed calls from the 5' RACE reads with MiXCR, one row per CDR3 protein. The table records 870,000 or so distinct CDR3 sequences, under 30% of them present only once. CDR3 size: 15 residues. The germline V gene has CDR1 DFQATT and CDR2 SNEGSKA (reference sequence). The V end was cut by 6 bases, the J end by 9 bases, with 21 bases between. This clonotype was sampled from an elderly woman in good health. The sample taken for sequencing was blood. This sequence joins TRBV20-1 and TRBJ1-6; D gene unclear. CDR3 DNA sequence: TGCAGTGCCCCCCAGACCCTCTACGGTTCTTCACCCCTCCACTTT. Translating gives CSAPQTLYGSSPLHF.